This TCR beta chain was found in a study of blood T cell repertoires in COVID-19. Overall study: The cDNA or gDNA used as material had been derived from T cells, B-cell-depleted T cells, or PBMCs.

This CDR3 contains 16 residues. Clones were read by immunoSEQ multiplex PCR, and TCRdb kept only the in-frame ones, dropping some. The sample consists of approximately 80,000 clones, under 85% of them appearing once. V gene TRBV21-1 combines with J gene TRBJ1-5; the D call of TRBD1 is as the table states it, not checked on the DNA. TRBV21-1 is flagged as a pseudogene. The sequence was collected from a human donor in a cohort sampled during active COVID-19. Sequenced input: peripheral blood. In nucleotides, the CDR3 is TGTGCCGGAGGAAGAGCTCAGGACAGCGTTAATCAGTCCCAGCATTTT. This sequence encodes CAGGRAQDSVNQSQHF.